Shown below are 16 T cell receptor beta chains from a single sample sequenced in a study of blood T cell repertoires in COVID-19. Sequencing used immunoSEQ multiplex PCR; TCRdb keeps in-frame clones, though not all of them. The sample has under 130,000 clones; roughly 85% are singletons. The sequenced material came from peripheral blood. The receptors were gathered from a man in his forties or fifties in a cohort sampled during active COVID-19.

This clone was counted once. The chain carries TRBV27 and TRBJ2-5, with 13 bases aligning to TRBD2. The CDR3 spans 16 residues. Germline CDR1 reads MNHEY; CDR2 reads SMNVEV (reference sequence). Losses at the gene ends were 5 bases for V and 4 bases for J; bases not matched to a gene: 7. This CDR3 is CASSQLAGGPGETQYF. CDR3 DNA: TGTGCCAGCAGTCAACTAGCGGGGGGGCCGGGAGAGACCCAGTACTTC.

Here the CDR3 reads CASGPHNQPQHF. The CDR3, as DNA: TGTGCTAGTGGTCCCCATAATCAGCCCCAGCATTTT. The rearrangement uses TRBV12-5 and TRBJ1-5; D is unclear. The V end lost 5 bases, the J end lost 4 bases, and 6 bases lay between the germline ends. Germline-derived CDR1 and CDR2 are LGHNT and FRNRAP. CDR3 length equals 12 residues.

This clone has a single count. The CDR3 nucleotides read TGCGCCAGCAGCCGAGACACAGGGTTATCTGGAAACACCATATATTTT. Translation gives CASSRDTGLSGNTIYF. The genes are TRBV4-3 and TRBJ1-3, with a tentative D call TRBD1 (6 bases). The CDR3 has 16 residues. V was shortened by 4 bases and J by 1 base, with 14 bases between the two germline ends. Germline V lookup: CDR1 LGHNA, CDR2 YSLEER.

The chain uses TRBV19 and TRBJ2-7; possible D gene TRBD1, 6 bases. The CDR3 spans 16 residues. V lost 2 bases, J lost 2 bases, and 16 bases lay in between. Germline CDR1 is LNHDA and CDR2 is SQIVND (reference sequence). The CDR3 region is CASSIRIGQRPYEQYF. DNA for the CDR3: TGTGCCAGTAGTATAAGAATCGGACAGAGGCCCTACGAGCAGTACTTC. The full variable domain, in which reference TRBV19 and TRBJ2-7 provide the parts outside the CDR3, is DGGITQSPKYLFRKEGQNVTLSCEQNLNHDAMYWYRQDPGQGLRLIYYSQIVNDFQKGDIAEGYSVSREKKESFPLTVTSAQKNPTAFYLCASSIRIGQRPYEQYFGPGTRLTVT.

The CDR3 reads CASSLGFGTGGGSYEQYF. In DNA form, the CDR3 reads TGTGCCAGCAGCTTAGGGTTTGGGACAGGGGGTGGATCCTACGAGCAGTACTTC. The J gene is TRBJ2-7, the V gene TRBV7-6; 11 bases fit TRBD1. The junction had 9 bases not matched to a gene; V was cut back by 1 base and J by 1 base. The CDR3 runs 18 residues. Per the germline V gene, CDR1 is SGHVS and CDR2 is FNYEAQ. Variable domain in full (rest from reference TRBV7-6 and TRBJ2-7): GAGVSQSPRYKVTKRGQDVALRCDPISGHVSLYWYRQALGQGPEFLTYFNYEAQQDKSGLPNDRFSAERPEGSISTLTIQRTEQRDSAMYRCASSLGFGTGGGSYEQYFGPGTRLTVT.

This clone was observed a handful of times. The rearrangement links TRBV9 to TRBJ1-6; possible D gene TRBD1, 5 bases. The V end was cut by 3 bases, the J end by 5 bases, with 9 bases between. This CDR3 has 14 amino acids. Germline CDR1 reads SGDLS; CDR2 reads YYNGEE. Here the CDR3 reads CASSGQGDNSPLHF. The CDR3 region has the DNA TGTGCCAGCAGCGGGCAGGGTGATAATTCACCCCTCCACTTT.

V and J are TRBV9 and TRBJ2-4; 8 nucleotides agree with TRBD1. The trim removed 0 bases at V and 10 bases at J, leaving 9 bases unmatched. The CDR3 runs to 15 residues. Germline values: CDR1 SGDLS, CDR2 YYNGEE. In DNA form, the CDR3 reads TGTGCCAGCAGCGTAGGGGGGGACAGGAGCGCAATTCAGTACTTC. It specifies CASSVGGDRSAIQYF.

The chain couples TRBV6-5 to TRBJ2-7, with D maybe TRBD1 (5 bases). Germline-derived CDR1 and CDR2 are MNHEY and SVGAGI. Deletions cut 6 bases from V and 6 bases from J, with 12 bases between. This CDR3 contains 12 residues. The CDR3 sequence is CASSRRRAEQYV. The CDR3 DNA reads TGTGCCAGCAGCCGACGCAGGGCCGAGCAGTACGTC.

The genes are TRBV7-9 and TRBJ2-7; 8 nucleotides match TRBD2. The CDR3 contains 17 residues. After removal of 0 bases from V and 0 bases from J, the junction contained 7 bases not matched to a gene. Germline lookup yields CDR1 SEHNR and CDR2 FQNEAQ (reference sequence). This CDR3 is CASSLAGSGELSYEQYF. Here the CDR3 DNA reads TGTGCCAGCAGCTTAGCTGGTAGCGGGGAACTCTCCTACGAGCAGTACTTC.

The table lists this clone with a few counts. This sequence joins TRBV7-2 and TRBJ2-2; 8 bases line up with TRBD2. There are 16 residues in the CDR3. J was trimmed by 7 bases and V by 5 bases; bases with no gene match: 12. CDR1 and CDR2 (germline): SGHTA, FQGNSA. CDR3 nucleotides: TGTGCCAGCAGCCAGATAGCGGGGTCGGGTAACGGGGAGCTGTTTTTT. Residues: CASSQIAGSGNGELFF.

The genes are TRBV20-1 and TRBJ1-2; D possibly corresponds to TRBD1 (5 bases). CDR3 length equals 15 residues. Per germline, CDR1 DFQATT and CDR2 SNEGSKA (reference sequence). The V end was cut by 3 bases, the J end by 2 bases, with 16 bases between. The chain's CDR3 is CSASLSLRGNYGYTF. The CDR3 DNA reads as TGCAGTGCTAGTTTATCGTTACGGGGGAACTATGGCTACACCTTC.

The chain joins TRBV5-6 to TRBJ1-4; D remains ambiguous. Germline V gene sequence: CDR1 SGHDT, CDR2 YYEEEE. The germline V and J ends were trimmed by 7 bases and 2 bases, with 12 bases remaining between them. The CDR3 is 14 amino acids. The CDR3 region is CASSSRGTNEKLFF. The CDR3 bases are TGTGCCAGCTCCTCGAGAGGGACTAATGAAAAACTGTTTTTT.

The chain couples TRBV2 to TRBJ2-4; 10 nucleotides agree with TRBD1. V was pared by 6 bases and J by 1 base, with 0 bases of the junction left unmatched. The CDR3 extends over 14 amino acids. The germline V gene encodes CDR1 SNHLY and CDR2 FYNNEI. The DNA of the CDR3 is TGTGCCAGCAGGGGACAGGGGGCCAAAAACATTCAGTACTTC. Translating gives CASRGQGAKNIQYF.

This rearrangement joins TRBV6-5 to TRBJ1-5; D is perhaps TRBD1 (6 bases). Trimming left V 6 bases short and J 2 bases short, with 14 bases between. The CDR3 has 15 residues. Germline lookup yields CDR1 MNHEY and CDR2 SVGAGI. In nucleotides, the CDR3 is TGTGCCAGCAGGCGACAGGATGCGGGCAATCAGCCCCAGCATTTT. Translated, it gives CASRRQDAGNQPQHF.

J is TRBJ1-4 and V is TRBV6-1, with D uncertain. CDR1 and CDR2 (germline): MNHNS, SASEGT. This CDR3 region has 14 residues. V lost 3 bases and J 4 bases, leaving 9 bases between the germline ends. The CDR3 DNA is TGTGCCAGCAGTGACGCCCTACTTAATGAAAAACTGTTTTTT. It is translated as CASSDALLNEKLFF.

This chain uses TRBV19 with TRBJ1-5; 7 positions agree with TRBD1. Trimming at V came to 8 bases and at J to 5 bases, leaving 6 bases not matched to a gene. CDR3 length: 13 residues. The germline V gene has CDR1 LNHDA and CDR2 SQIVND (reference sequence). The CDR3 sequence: CASGNTGDQPQHF. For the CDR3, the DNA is TGTGCCAGTGGCAATACAGGGGATCAGCCCCAGCATTTT.